Listed here are 3 T cell receptor beta chains from one sample, sequenced in a study of human T cells and chemical hapten exposure. Time point in this sample: pre-sensitization, week 0. The sample's treatment: therapeutic diphenylcyclopropenone sensitization with weekly scalp DPC. TCRdb redid the calling of the RACE reads with MiXCR, one entry per CDR3 protein. The sample shows some 74,000 distinct CDR3 sequences, 14% of them seen only once. Specimen: whole blood, collected in connection with sensitization to the hapten diphenylcyclopropenone (DPC). The receptors derive from a woman in her forties or fifties with alopecia areata. Some clones in this sample may be carry-over from other donors' samples.

The chain has TRBV11-1 and TRBJ2-7; 7 bases map to TRBD1. The V and J ends lost 7 bases and 4 bases, in that order; junction bases with no gene match: 4. CDR3 length: 12 amino acids. CDR1 and CDR2 (germline): SGHAT, FQDESV (reference sequence). The CDR3 loop is CASTRQGYEQYF. CDR3 nucleotides: TGTGCCAGCACCAGACAGGGATACGAGCAGTACTTC.

The chain is built from TRBV3-1 and TRBJ1-3; D unresolved. Trimming shortened V by 2 bases and J by 3 bases, and 5 bases separated the two germline ends. The CDR3 covers 13 residues. CDR1 and CDR2 from the germline V gene are LGHDT and YNNKEL (reference sequence). The CDR3 here is CASSQNSGNTIYF. The CDR3 DNA reads TGTGCCAGCAGCCAAAATAGTGGAAACACCATATATTTT.

The gene calls are TRBV27 and TRBJ2-7; D is unresolved. The CDR3 sequence is 12 residues long. The germline CDR1 and CDR2 sequences are MNHEY and SMNVEV (reference sequence). Trimming took 6 bases from V and 4 from J, leaving 10 bases between them. In DNA, the CDR3 is TGTGCCAGCAGGACTGGAAAATACGAGCAGTACTTC. This codes for CASRTGKYEQYF.